This TCR beta chain was captured by sequencing in a study of blood T cell dynamics during melanoma immunotherapy. Study summary: Standard first-line treatment here was pembrolizumab or nivolumab plus ipilimumab in metastatic melanoma.

Looked up from germline, CDR1 is SGHAT and CDR2 is FQDESV (reference sequence). Trimming shortened V by 1 base and J by 0 bases, and 13 bases separated the two germline ends. The length of the CDR3 is 18 residues. TCRdb's table, derived via immunoSEQ multiplex PCR, lists solely in-frame clones and lacks some. This sample has 8,000 to 10,000 clones, with approximately 90% found just once. Sample time point: pre-treatment baseline. Sampling occurred pretreatment (T0) and at week 3 (W3), after cycle one of checkpoint blockade. The chain carries TRBV11-1 and TRBJ2-6, with D possibly being TRBD1 (5 bases). The starting material was blood, obtained from a patient treated with checkpoint blockade. The TCR originated in a human donor with melanoma. CDR3 loop: CASSLVPGSGSGANVLTF. In nucleotides, the CDR3 is TGTGCCAGCAGCTTAGTTCCAGGGTCTGGCTCTGGGGCCAACGTCCTGACTTTC.